The entry below describes one T cell receptor (beta chain). Its matching antigen is unknown. Vbeta (60) and Jbeta (13) primers were used in the PCR. Repertoires were generated with immunoSEQ multiplex PCR, while TCRdb's copy carries only in-frame clones and drops some. Its clone listing holds about 78,000 clones. Germline CDR1 and CDR2: KGHSH and LQKENI. The V and J ends lost 1 base and 5 bases, in that order; junction bases with no gene match: 4. The CDR3 is 16 residues long. These data originate in a study of cytomegalovirus exposure and HLA in healthy donors. Study-level results: Reportedly, TCR beta sequences accurately predicted HLA-A and HLA-B alleles in most subjects. Later work found that TCR association rates differed between HLA loci; DRB1 had the most and HLA-C the fewest.

The TCR sequence derives from a female donor in good health and CMV-seropositive. This sequence joins TRBV18 and TRBJ2-2, with TRBD2 matching 10 bases. Sample: PBMCs. In DNA, the CDR3 is TGTGCCAGCTCACCACTAGCGGGGGGCGAGACCGGGGAGCTGTTTTTT. Translating it yields CASSPLAGGETGELFF.